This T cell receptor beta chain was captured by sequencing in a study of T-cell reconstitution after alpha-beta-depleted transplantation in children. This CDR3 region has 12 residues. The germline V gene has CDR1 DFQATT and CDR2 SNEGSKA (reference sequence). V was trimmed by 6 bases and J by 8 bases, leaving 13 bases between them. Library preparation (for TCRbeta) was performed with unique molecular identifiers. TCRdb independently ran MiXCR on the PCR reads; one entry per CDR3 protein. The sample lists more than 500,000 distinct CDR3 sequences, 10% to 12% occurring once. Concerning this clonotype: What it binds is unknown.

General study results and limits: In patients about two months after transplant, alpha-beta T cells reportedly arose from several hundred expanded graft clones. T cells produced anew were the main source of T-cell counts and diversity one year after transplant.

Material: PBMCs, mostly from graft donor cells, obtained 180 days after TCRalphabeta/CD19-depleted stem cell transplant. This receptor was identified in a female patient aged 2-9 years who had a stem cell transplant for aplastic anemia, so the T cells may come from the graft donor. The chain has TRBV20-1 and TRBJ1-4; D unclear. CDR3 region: CSARASFEKLFF. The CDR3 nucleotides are TGCAGTGCCCGGGCGAGTTTCGAAAAACTGTTTTTT.